Reported below is one T cell receptor (beta chain). This entry comes from a study of PD-L1 blockade in urothelial cancer. Turning to the study itself: Analysis of blood occurred 3 weeks (second dose) and 6 weeks after treatment start. Per blood sample, T cells had a median of roughly 150,000.

Germline lookup yields CDR1 SGHVS and CDR2 FQNEAQ. CDR3 length: 17 residues. J was trimmed by 0 bases and V by 2 bases; bases with no gene match: 3. Method: immunoSEQ multiplex PCR; TCRdb's copy keeps in-frame clones and lacks some. The sample has tens of thousands of clones; about 87% are singletons. J is TRBJ2-4 and V is TRBV7-8, with 11 bases that match TRBD2. The TCR was taken from a man over 45 with urothelial cancer. The sequences come from PBMCs, collected around atezolizumab (anti-PD-L1) treatment. The CDR3 DNA follows: TGTGCCAGCAGCTTAAAGACTAGCGGGGAAGCCAAAAACATTCAGTACTTC. It is translated as CASSLKTSGEAKNIQYF.